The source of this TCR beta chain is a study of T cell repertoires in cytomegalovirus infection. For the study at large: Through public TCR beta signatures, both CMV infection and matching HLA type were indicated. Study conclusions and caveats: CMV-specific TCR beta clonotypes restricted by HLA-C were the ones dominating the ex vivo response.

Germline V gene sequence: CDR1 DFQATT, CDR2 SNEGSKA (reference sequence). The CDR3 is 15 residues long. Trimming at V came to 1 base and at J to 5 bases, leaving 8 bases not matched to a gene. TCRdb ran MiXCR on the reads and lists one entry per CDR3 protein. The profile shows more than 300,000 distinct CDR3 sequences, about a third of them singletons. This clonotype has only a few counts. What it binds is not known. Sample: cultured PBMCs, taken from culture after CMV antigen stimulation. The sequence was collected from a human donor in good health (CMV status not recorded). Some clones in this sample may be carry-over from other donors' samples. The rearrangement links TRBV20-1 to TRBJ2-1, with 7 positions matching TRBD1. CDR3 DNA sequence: TGCAGTGCTAGAGTGGGGCCAGGGGGACACAATGAGCAGTTCTTC. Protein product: CSARVGPGGHNEQFF.